Below, 16 T cell receptor beta chains from the same sample are listed, as sequenced in a study of vaccination effects on CD4 cells after COVID-19 (dated by TCRdb to between 2021 and 2022). The protocol used for the library was the immunoSEQ multiplex PCR assay. TCRdb's version of the immuneACCESS table is confined to in-frame rearrangements and falls short of the full clone set. An unresolved V gene accounts for under half of the shortfall where checked; the remainder is of unknown origin. This sample has nearly 45,000 clones in its table, and approximately 72% of those were observed once. The ten largest account for under 30% of the sample. The ViraFEST assay stimulated PBMC with viral peptide pools and then used TCR sequencing to identify antigen-specific CD4+ T cell clonotypes by expansion. After around ten days of culture, CD4+ T cells were isolated with the EasySep CD4+ T cell isolation kit. Convalescent patients had PCR-confirmed SARS-CoV-2 infection between March and December 2020, before Alpha, Beta and Delta variants emerged in the United States.

Their specific antigens are unknown. This material consisted of CD4+ T cells from PBMCs cultured with a peptide pool, taken before COVID-19 vaccination. Every receptor here comes from a human donor who had a prior SARS-CoV-2 infection.

The chain is built from TRBV2 and TRBJ1-2; D uncertain. The CDR3 is 13 amino acids. The V gene lost 6 bases and the J gene lost 5 bases, with 13 bases spanning the gap. Looked up from germline, CDR1 is SNHLY and CDR2 is FYNNEI. The CDR3: CASRDDTRYGYTF. CDR3 sequence (DNA): TGTGCCAGCAGGGATGACACCAGATATGGCTACACCTTC.

V is TRBV24-1 and J is TRBJ2-1, with 11 nucleotides matching TRBD2. V gave up 4 bases and J gave up 4 bases; unmatched junction bases: 5. Germline CDR1 and CDR2: KGHDR and SFDVKD. The CDR3 runs to 16 residues. CDR3 protein: CATSEPGTSGYNEQFF. The CDR3 nucleotides read TGTGCCACCAGTGAGCCCGGGACTAGCGGTTACAATGAGCAGTTCTTC.

The chain couples TRBV2 to TRBJ2-7, with 8 bases matching TRBD1. This CDR3 has 14 amino acids. Trimming took 6 bases from V and 5 from J; bases not matched to a gene: 9. The V gene's germline CDR1 is SNHLY and CDR2 FYNNEI. The CDR3 loop is CASRPDRGSHEQYF. CDR3 DNA: TGTGCCAGCAGGCCTGACAGGGGTTCCCACGAGCAGTACTTC.

V usage is TRBV7-2 and J usage is TRBJ2-1; possibly TRBD1 for D (5 bases). This CDR3 contains 15 residues. Looked up from germline, CDR1 is SGHTA and CDR2 is FQGNSA. Trimming removed 1 base at V and 2 bases at J, with 9 bases between. The CDR3 DNA is TGTGCCAGCAGCTTAGTCGCGGACACCTACAATGAGCAGTTCTTC. It yields the protein CASSLVADTYNEQFF.

The chain combines TRBV19 with TRBJ2-2; D perhaps matches TRBD2 (5 bases). Between the trimmed V and J ends, which lost 3 bases and 3 bases, there was a span of 14 bases. Germline V gene sequence: CDR1 LNHDA, CDR2 SQIVND (reference sequence). The length of the CDR3 is 16 residues. CDR3 DNA: TGTGCCAGTAGTATGGACTTCCAGAGGCACACCGGGGAGCTGTTTTTT. Amino acid sequence: CASSMDFQRHTGELFF.

This chain uses TRBV6-2 or TRBV6-3 with TRBJ2-3; tentative D call: TRBD1 (5 bases). This CDR3 is built from 12 residues. Germline CDR1 reads MNHEY; CDR2 reads SVGEGT. Trimming shortened V by 6 bases and J by 6 bases, and 10 bases separated the two germline ends. CDR3 residues: CASSPRADTQYF. CDR3 in DNA: TGTGCCAGCAGCCCCAGGGCCGATACGCAGTATTTT.

The chain uses TRBV6-2 or TRBV6-3 and TRBJ2-2; TRBD2 matches 10 bases. V shed 5 bases, J shed 2 bases, and the junction held 5 bases outside the gene matches. The CDR3 consists of 16 residues. Germline-derived CDR1 and CDR2 are MNHEY and SVGEGT. The CDR3 loop reads CASSQRTSGNTGELFF. The CDR3 DNA follows: TGTGCCAGCAGTCAACGGACTAGCGGAAACACCGGGGAGCTGTTTTTT.

V usage is TRBV18 and J usage is TRBJ1-5; weak D call: TRBD1 (5 bases). Germline V lookup: CDR1 KGHSH, CDR2 LQKENI. CDR3 length: 16 amino acids. V was cut by 3 bases and J by 4 bases, with 16 bases left in between. Here the CDR3 DNA reads TGTGCCAGCTCACCGTCGGGACGGGGGGGGAATCAGCCCCAGCATTTT. Translating it yields CASSPSGRGGNQPQHF.

The chain recombines TRBV5-1 with TRBJ2-3; 11 bases are shared with TRBD2. The CDR3 is 15 amino acids. Trimming at V came to 4 bases and at J to 6 bases, leaving 7 bases not matched to a gene. Germline-derived CDR1 and CDR2 are SGHRS and YFSETQ. CDR3 residues: CASSVILAGVDTQYF. CDR3 nucleotide sequence: TGCGCCAGCAGCGTGATACTAGCGGGGGTCGATACGCAGTATTTT. The whole variable domain, remainder taken from reference TRBV5-1 and TRBJ2-3, is KAGVTQTPRYLIKTRGQQVTLSCSPISGHRSVSWYQQTPGQGLQFLFEYFSETQRNKGNFPGRFSGRQFSNSRSEMNVSTLELGDSALYLCASSVILAGVDTQYFGPGTRLTVL.

J is TRBJ2-1 and V is TRBV7-2, with D perhaps TRBD1 (5 bases). Deletions cut 5 bases from V and 8 bases from J, with 13 bases between. The CDR3 extends over 13 amino acids. Germline V CDR1 and CDR2: SGHTA, FQGNSA. The CDR3 loop is CASSLYSGYEQFF. The CDR3 nucleotides are TGTGCCAGCAGCCTCTACTCAGGGTATGAGCAGTTCTTC.

The V gene is TRBV7-2, the J gene TRBJ2-7; 12 bases match TRBD2. Germline CDR1 is SGHTA and CDR2 is FQGNSA. This CDR3 has 18 amino acids. V lost 1 base to trimming and J lost 4 bases; unmatched junction nucleotides: 11. The CDR3 DNA reads as TGTGCCAGCAGCTTAGTGCTAGCGGGGGGGCCGTTTTCGTACGAGCAGTACTTC. This translates into CASSLVLAGGPFSYEQYF.

The chain employs TRBV19 and TRBJ1-5, with a weak D call TRBD1 (5 bases). This CDR3 spans 14 amino acids. Trimming cost V 5 bases and J 0 bases, with 8 bases left between them. The germline V gene encodes CDR1 LNHDA and CDR2 SQIVND (reference sequence). The CDR3 DNA is TGTGCCAGTAGTGGGACTGCTAGCAATCAGCCCCAGCATTTT. Its translation is CASSGTASNQPQHF.

The chain recombines TRBV11-3 with TRBJ2-2; no clear D gene. There are 12 residues in the CDR3. Germline CDR1 is SGHNT and CDR2 is YENEEA. V was shortened by 5 bases and J by 4 bases, with 5 bases between the two germline ends. CDR3 bases: TGTGCCAGCAGCCGGGTCACCGGGGAGCTGTTTTTT. Its translation: CASSRVTGELFF.

J is TRBJ2-7 and V is TRBV11-2, with 13 bases lining up with TRBD2. The length of the CDR3 is 17 residues. J gave up 2 bases and V 7 bases, and 11 bases lay outside the gene matches. Germline values: CDR1 SGHAT, CDR2 FQNNGV. CDR3 nucleotide sequence: TGTGCCAGCACCCCGCTTCGGACTAGCGGGAGTGCCTACGAGCAGTACTTC. This gives the protein CASTPLRTSGSAYEQYF.

The table lists this clone with a few counts. The gene calls are TRBV5-4 and TRBJ2-3, with D perhaps given as TRBD1 or TRBD2 (5 bases each). Germline-derived CDR1 and CDR2 are SGHNT and YYREEE (reference sequence). The CDR3 has 15 residues. V was shortened by 1 base and J by 0 bases, with 9 bases between the two germline ends. The CDR3 here is CASSLPRGSTDTQYF. In DNA, the CDR3 is TGTGCCAGCAGCTTGCCACGGGGCAGCACAGATACGCAGTATTTT. The entire variable domain, with the rest obtained from reference TRBV5-4 and TRBJ2-3, is as follows: ETGVTQSPTHLIKTRGQQVTLRCSSQSGHNTVSWYQQALGQGPQFIFQYYREEENGRGNFPPRFSGLQFPNYSSELNVNALELDDSALYLCASSLPRGSTDTQYFGPGTRLTVL.

The CDR3 spells CASSQDAPNRNQPQHF. The CDR3 coding sequence is TGTGCCAGCAGCCAAGATGCCCCAAACAGGAATCAGCCCCAGCATTTT. The rearrangement uses TRBV3-1 (or the pseudogene TRBV3-2) and TRBJ1-5; possible D gene TRBD1, 5 bases. This CDR3 spans 16 amino acids. Trimming took off 0 bases at V and 4 bases at J, with 13 bases between the two ends. Germline V gene sequence: CDR1 LGHDT, CDR2 YNNKEL (reference sequence).